This T cell receptor (beta chain) came from a study of tumor-infiltrating lymphocytes in primary liver carcinoma. Study results and limitations: Tumor specimens were characterized by a significantly higher top-250-clone fraction than blood (p = 0.039). Only about 8-25% of top clones appeared in all five tumor regions. Pairs comparing tumor with adjacent tissue or blood overlapped less than pairs drawn from tumor regions.

Production of TCR beta cDNA used roughly 0.55 ug total RNA together with a constant-region primer. Library construction for TCR beta comprised three nested multiplex PCR rounds performed with slightly modified ARM-PCR. Amplification in the first two PCR rounds was performed using TRBV1-TRBV30 forward primers and a C-beta reverse primer for around 10 cycles each. In TCRdb, the multiplex PCR reads were re-called with MiXCR into one record per CDR3 protein. The sample includes some 120,000 distinct CDR3 sequences, 55% to 65% seen only once; the top ten take 9.3%. Co-extracted RNA and DNA came from about 20-30 mg of unsorted bulk tissue. No patient had received treatment, and all had chronic HBV infection. Note on this clonotype: Antigen unknown. The CDR3 carries no conserved terminal phenylalanine or tryptophan, so it likely arises from a read error.

Germline V lookup: CDR1 SGHTA, CDR2 FQGNSA. V shed 2 bases and J shed 0 bases, with 4 bases lying between them. The CDR3 is made up of 13 amino acids. The chain has TRBV7-2 and TRBJ2-5, with D unresolved. This TCR came from a woman aged 55-69 years with primary liver carcinoma and hepatitis B virus infection. Input material: liver tumor tissue from sampling region 1. Sample subset: tumor region T1, superior pole. CDR3 coding DNA: TGTGCCAGCAGCTTACACTACCAAGAGACCCAGTACTAC. It translates to CASSLHYQETQYY.